The clone carrying this T cell receptor (beta chain) was detected only once. Germline trimming cut 6 bases from V and 0 bases from J; bases unmatched to any gene: 8. The CDR3 length is 18 residues. Germline V lookup: CDR1 MNHEY, CDR2 SMNVEV (reference sequence). The entry originates in a study of blood T cell repertoires in COVID-19. At the level of the study: Acute and convalescent COVID-19 specimens originated in the United States, Italy and Spain. PBMCs, B-cell-depleted T cells, or T cells provided the cDNA or gDNA that made up the material.

Profiled with immunoSEQ multiplex PCR; TCRdb holds only in-frame clones, not every one. The profile shows some 270,000 clones, about nine tenths of them singletons. Sequenced input: peripheral blood. The receptor was derived from a woman aged 60-75 years who had recovered from COVID-19. This chain joins TRBV27 and TRBJ2-1, with 13 positions matching TRBD2. The CDR3 DNA sequence: TGTGCCAGCAGCCCTGGACTAGCGGGGGCAACCTCCTACAATGAGCAGTTCTTC. Translated: CASSPGLAGATSYNEQFF.